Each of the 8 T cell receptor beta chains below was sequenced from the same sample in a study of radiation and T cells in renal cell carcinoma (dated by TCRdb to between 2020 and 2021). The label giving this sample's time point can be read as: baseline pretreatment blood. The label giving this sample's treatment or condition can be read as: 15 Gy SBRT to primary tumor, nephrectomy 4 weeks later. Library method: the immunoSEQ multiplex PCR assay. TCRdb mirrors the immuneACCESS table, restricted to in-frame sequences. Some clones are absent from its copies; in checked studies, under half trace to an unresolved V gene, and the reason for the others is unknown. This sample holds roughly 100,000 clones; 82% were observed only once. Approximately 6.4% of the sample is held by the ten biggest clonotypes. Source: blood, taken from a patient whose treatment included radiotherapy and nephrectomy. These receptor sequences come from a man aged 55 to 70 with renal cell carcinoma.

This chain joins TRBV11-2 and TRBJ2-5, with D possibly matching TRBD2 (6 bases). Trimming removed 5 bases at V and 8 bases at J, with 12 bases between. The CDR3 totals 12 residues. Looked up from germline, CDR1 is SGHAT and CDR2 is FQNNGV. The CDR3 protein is CASSISGPTQYF. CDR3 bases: TGTGCCAGCAGCATAAGCGGGCCCACCCAGTACTTC. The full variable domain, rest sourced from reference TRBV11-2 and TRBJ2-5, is EAGVAQSPRYKIIEKRQSVAFWCNPISGHATLYWYQQILGQGPKLLIQFQNNGVVDDSQLPKDRFSAERLKGVDSTLKIQPAKLEDSAVYLCASSISGPTQYFGPGTRLLVL.

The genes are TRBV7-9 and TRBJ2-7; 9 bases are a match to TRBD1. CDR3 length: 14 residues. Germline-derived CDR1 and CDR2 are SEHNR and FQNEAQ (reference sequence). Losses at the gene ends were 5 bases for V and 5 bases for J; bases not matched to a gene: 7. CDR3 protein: CASSLGTGTNEQYF. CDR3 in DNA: TGTGCCAGCAGCCTCGGGACAGGGACCAACGAGCAGTACTTC. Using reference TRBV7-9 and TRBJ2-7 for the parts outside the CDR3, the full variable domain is DTGVSQNPRHKITKRGQNVTFRCDPISEHNRLYWYRQTLGQGPEFLTYFQNEAQLEKSRLLSDRFSAERPKGSFSTLEIQRTEQGDSAMYLCASSLGTGTNEQYFGPGTRLTVT.

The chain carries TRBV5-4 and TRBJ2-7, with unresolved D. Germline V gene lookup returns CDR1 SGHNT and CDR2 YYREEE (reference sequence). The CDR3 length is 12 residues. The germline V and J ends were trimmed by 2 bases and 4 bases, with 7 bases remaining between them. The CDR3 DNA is TGTGCCAGCAGCTTCTATAGTTACGAGCAGTACTTC. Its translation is CASSFYSYEQYF.

DNA of the CDR3: TGTGCCAGCCTTAGCCACCGGGACAGACTCACCGGGGAGCTGTTTTTT. Protein: CASLSHRDRLTGELFF. The V call is TRBV19, the J call TRBJ2-2; 7 nucleotides line up with TRBD1. J was trimmed by 4 bases and V by 9 bases; bases with no gene match: 14. Germline-derived CDR1 and CDR2 are LNHDA and SQIVND (reference sequence). The length of the CDR3 is 16 residues.

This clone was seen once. This chain's CDR3 is CASSTKGLAVSTDTQYF. The CDR3 DNA is TGCGCCAGCAGCACCAAGGGACTAGCGGTTAGCACAGATACGCAGTATTTT. The chain uses TRBV5-1 and TRBJ2-3, with 11 bases lining up with TRBD2. Unmatched junction bases numbered 7, after V lost 4 bases and J lost 0 bases. CDR1 and CDR2 (germline): SGHRS, YFSETQ. The CDR3 runs to 17 residues.

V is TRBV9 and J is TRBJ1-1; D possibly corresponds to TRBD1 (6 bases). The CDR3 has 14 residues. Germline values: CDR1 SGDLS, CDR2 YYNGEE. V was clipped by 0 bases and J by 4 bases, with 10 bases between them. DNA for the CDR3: TGTGCCAGCAGCGTAGTGGCAGGGGTCACTGAAGCTTTCTTT. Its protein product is CASSVVAGVTEAFF.

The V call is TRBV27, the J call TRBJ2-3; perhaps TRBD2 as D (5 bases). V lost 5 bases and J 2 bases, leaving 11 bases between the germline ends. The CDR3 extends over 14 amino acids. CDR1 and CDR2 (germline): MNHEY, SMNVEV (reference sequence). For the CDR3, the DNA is TGTGCCAGCAGTCCTTGGACTGCCACAGATACGCAGTATTTT. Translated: CASSPWTATDTQYF.

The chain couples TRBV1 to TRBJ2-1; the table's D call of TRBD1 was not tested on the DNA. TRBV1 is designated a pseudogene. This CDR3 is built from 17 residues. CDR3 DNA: TGCACCAGCAGCCAAAGGAGCAGAGGGACAGGGGACAATGAGCAGTTCTTC. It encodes CTSSQRSRGTGDNEQFF.